This is a list of T cell receptor beta chains from one sample in a study of breast tumors, draining lymph nodes, adjacent tissues. Via MiXCR, TCRdb re-called the multiplex PCR reads, giving one row per CDR3 protein. The data show over 250,000 distinct CDR3 sequences, with 30% to 35% seen just once and over 0.95% held by the top ten. Sequencing used axillary lymph node tissue. These TCRs come from a female donor with breast cancer. Some clones in this sample may be carry-over from other donors' samples. CDR3s include the opening cysteine and the closing phenylalanine or tryptophan. A D gene is named only where the DNA matches it firmly. Only some rows state a clone size, as once, few, many or a class for expanded clones.

J gene: TRBJ2-3
D gene: NA
clone size: many
V gene: TRBV13
CDR3 DNA: TGTGCCAGCAGTTTTTCGACAGGGACTTCGACAGATACGCAGTATTTT
CDR3 protein: CASSFSTGTSTDTQYF

J gene: TRBJ2-7
D gene: NA
clone size: few
V gene: TRBV6-1
CDR3 DNA: TGTGCCAGCAGTCAACTAACTAGACAAGACTACGAGCAGTACTTC
CDR3 protein: CASSQLTRQDYEQYF

J gene: TRBJ1-1
D gene: TRBD1
clone size: NA
V gene: TRBV7-2
CDR3 DNA: TGTGCCAGCAGCCTCCGACAGGGGACTGAAGCTTTCTTT
CDR3 protein: CASSLRQGTEAFF

J gene: TRBJ1-3
D gene: NA
clone size: many
V gene: TRBV7-8
CDR3 DNA: TGTGCCAGCAGCGCTAGCAGGGCAAACTCTGGAAACACCATATATTTT
CDR3 protein: CASSASRANSGNTIYF

J gene: TRBJ1-3
D gene: NA
clone size: NA
V gene: TRBV7-8
CDR3 DNA: TGTGCCAGCAGCTTAACGGTCCCCGCGGCTACTATTGGACACACCATATATTTT
CDR3 protein: CASSLTVPAATIGHTIYF

J gene: TRBJ2-2
D gene: TRBD1
clone size: NA
V gene: TRBV5-6
CDR3 DNA: TGTGCCAGCAGTTCTCCAGGGGGCACCGGGGAGCTGCTTTTT
CDR3 protein: CASSSPGGTGELLF

J gene: TRBJ2-6
D gene: NA
clone size: NA
V gene: TRBV14
CDR3 DNA: TGTGCCAGCAGCCAAGTCCAGGGGACTGGGGCCAACGCCCTGACTTTC
CDR3 protein: CASSQVQGTGANALTF

J gene: TRBJ2-5
D gene: TRBD2
clone size: NA
V gene: TRBV7-2
CDR3 DNA: TGTGCCAGCAGCTCCCGGACTAGCGGTCAAGAGACCCAGTACTTC
CDR3 protein: CASSSRTSGQETQYF

J gene: TRBJ2-1
D gene: NA
clone size: many
V gene: TRBV5-1
CDR3 DNA: TGCGCCAGCAGCTTCCAGGGCGGCTACAATGAGCAGTTCTTC
CDR3 protein: CASSFQGGYNEQFF

J gene: TRBJ1-4
D gene: NA
clone size: many
V gene: TRBV7-9
CDR3 DNA: TGTGCCAGCAGCTTGGGTTCGTTGGGGGAGTATGAAAAACTGTTTTTT
CDR3 protein: CASSLGSLGEYEKLFF

J gene: TRBJ2-3
D gene: NA
clone size: many
V gene: TRBV20-1
CDR3 DNA: TGCAGTGCTAGCTTGGATAACAGGGTGGGAACGCAGTATTTT
CDR3 protein: CSASLDNRVGTQYF

J gene: TRBJ1-5
D gene: NA
clone size: NA
V gene: TRBV30
CDR3 DNA: TGTGCCTGGAGTGAGGCCCCTGGTTGGTATCAGCCCCAGCATTTT
CDR3 protein: CAWSEAPGWYQPQHF

J gene: TRBJ2-3
D gene: NA
clone size: many
V gene: TRBV2
CDR3 DNA: TGTGCCAGCAGATCGGAGGGTCCCACAGATACGCAGTATTTT
CDR3 protein: CASRSEGPTDTQYF

J gene: TRBJ1-2
D gene: NA
clone size: many
V gene: TRBV9
CDR3 DNA: TGTGCCAGCAGCGTAGAAGCAGGGGACTATGGCTACACCTTC
CDR3 protein: CASSVEAGDYGYTF

J gene: TRBJ2-7
D gene: NA
clone size: many
V gene: TRBV7-9
CDR3 DNA: TGTGCCAGCAGCCCGAGCCCGGACCGGGACGAGCAGTACTTC
CDR3 protein: CASSPSPDRDEQYF

J gene: TRBJ2-7
D gene: NA
clone size: many
V gene: TRBV7-8
CDR3 DNA: TGTGCCAGCAGCTCCACAGGTGGCGAGCAGTACTTC
CDR3 protein: CASSSTGGEQYF

J gene: TRBJ2-5
D gene: TRBD2
clone size: many
V gene: TRBV11-2
CDR3 DNA: TGTGCCAGCAGCCCCCTGCGGGAGGGCTTAAAGACCCAGTACTTC
CDR3 protein: CASSPLREGLKTQYF

J gene: TRBJ2-2
D gene: NA
clone size: few
V gene: TRBV6-2/TRBV6-3
CDR3 DNA: TGTGCCAGCAAACCCGGGGAGCTGTTTTTT
CDR3 protein: CASKPGELFF

J gene: TRBJ2-5
D gene: TRBD1
clone size: few
V gene: TRBV18
CDR3 DNA: TGTGCCAGCTCACCGGGACAGGTGGTGGAGACCCAGTACTTC
CDR3 protein: CASSPGQVVETQYF

J gene: TRBJ2-5
D gene: TRBD1
clone size: once
V gene: TRBV12-3/TRBV12-4
CDR3 DNA: TGTGCCAGCCGGCGGGGACAGGAAGAGACCCAGTACTTC
CDR3 protein: CASRRGQEETQYF

J gene: TRBJ2-7
D gene: NA
clone size: NA
V gene: TRBV30
CDR3 DNA: TGTGCCTGGAGTGCCAGCTACGAGCAGTACTTC
CDR3 protein: CAWSASYEQYF

J gene: TRBJ1-3
D gene: NA
clone size: many
V gene: TRBV10-3
CDR3 DNA: TGTGCCATCAGTACAGGGCCACATTCCTCTGGAAACACCATATATTTT
CDR3 protein: CAISTGPHSSGNTIYF

J gene: TRBJ2-7
D gene: TRBD1
clone size: many
V gene: TRBV10-3
CDR3 DNA: TGTGCCATCAGTGAAAAGGGACAGGGTTCTTCCGAGCAGTACTTC
CDR3 protein: CAISEKGQGSSEQYF

J gene: TRBJ2-4
D gene: TRBD2
clone size: NA
V gene: TRBV6-1
CDR3 DNA: TGTGCCAGCAGAGGGACTAGCGGGAGGGAGGGAAACATTCAGTACTTC
CDR3 protein: CASRGTSGREGNIQYF

J gene: TRBJ2-4
D gene: NA
clone size: many
V gene: TRBV2
CDR3 DNA: TGTGCCAGCAGTGAAGCCCTTGGCTCGTCCCAAAGCATTCAGTACTTC
CDR3 protein: CASSEALGSSQSIQYF

J gene: TRBJ2-3
D gene: NA
clone size: many
V gene: TRBV2
CDR3 DNA: TGTGCCATTCTACCTATGGGTATAGATACGCAGTATTTT
CDR3 protein: CAILPMGIDTQYF

J gene: TRBJ2-1
D gene: NA
clone size: many
V gene: TRBV6-6
CDR3 DNA: TGTGCCAGCAGTTACCGGGACCGCGTCAATGAGCAGTTCTTC
CDR3 protein: CASSYRDRVNEQFF

J gene: TRBJ1-2
D gene: NA
clone size: many
V gene: TRBV2
CDR3 DNA: TGTGCCTCCAAGGAGGAGGTAACCAACGGCTACACCTTC
CDR3 protein: CASKEEVTNGYTF

J gene: TRBJ1-2
D gene: TRBD1
clone size: NA
V gene: TRBV30
CDR3 DNA: TGTGCCTGGAGTGTCCTAGACAGGGACTATGGCTACACCTTC
CDR3 protein: CAWSVLDRDYGYTF

J gene: TRBJ2-7
D gene: TRBD1
clone size: few
V gene: TRBV6-1
CDR3 DNA: TGTGCCAGCAGTGAGCGGACAGGGGGCGTTTCCGAGCAGTACTTC
CDR3 protein: CASSERTGGVSEQYF

J gene: TRBJ1-3
D gene: NA
clone size: many
V gene: TRBV11-3
CDR3 DNA: TGTGCCAGCAGCCCACTGACAGGCAACTCTGGAAACACCATATATTTT
CDR3 protein: CASSPLTGNSGNTIYF

J gene: TRBJ1-4
D gene: NA
clone size: many
V gene: TRBV9
CDR3 DNA: TGTGCCAGCAGCGTAGGGGGCAGGTCCGTTGAAAAACTGTTTTTT
CDR3 protein: CASSVGGRSVEKLFF

J gene: TRBJ2-7
D gene: TRBD2
clone size: many
V gene: TRBV6-5
CDR3 DNA: TGTGCCAGCAGGGGGTCCGGGACTAACTACGAGCAGTACTTC
CDR3 protein: CASRGSGTNYEQYF

J gene: TRBJ2-3
D gene: NA
clone size: many
V gene: TRBV10-1
CDR3 DNA: TGCGCCAGCACTCCGTCAGCGGGCTTCACAGATACGCAGTATTTT
CDR3 protein: CASTPSAGFTDTQYF

J gene: TRBJ2-7
D gene: NA
clone size: NA
V gene: TRBV10-3
CDR3 DNA: TGTGCCAGCAGCTTTGGGGATCTCCCTTACGAGCGGTACTTC
CDR3 protein: CASSFGDLPYERYF

J gene: TRBJ1-6
D gene: NA
clone size: once
V gene: TRBV4-1
CDR3 DNA: TGCGCCAGCAGCCAAGATGATGGCAGTTCACCCCTCCACTTT
CDR3 protein: CASSQDDGSSPLHF

J gene: TRBJ2-1
D gene: TRBD2
clone size: many
V gene: TRBV29-1
CDR3 DNA: TGCAGCGGAAGCATAGCGGGAGGGCCGAATGAGCAGTTCTTC
CDR3 protein: CSGSIAGGPNEQFF

J gene: TRBJ1-5
D gene: NA
clone size: many
V gene: TRBV7-6
CDR3 DNA: TGTGCCAGCAGCTTAGGGCCCGGAAGCAATCAGCCCCAGCATTTT
CDR3 protein: CASSLGPGSNQPQHF

J gene: TRBJ1-5
D gene: TRBD1
clone size: NA
V gene: TRBV24-1
CDR3 DNA: TGTGCCACCGGTGACAGGGGAACTCCGCCCCAGCATTTT
CDR3 protein: CATGDRGTPPQHF

J gene: TRBJ1-1
D gene: NA
clone size: NA
V gene: TRBV11-3
CDR3 DNA: TGTGCCAGCAGCTTAGTTGGGGGGCTTGCCTACAATGAAGCTTTCTTT
CDR3 protein: CASSLVGGLAYNEAFF

J gene: TRBJ1-4
D gene: TRBD1
clone size: NA
V gene: TRBV19
CDR3 DNA: TGTGCCAGTAGTATGGGGACAGGGGATGAAAAACTGTTTTTT
CDR3 protein: CASSMGTGDEKLFF

J gene: TRBJ2-6
D gene: NA
clone size: many
V gene: TRBV12-3/TRBV12-4
CDR3 DNA: TGTGCCAGCAGAGTCGAAGCATTTTCTGGGGCCAACGTCCTGACTTTC
CDR3 protein: CASRVEAFSGANVLTF

J gene: TRBJ2-3
D gene: TRBD2
clone size: many
V gene: TRBV7-9
CDR3 DNA: TGTGCCAGCAGCCCCTTGGGGACTAGCCCCACAGATACGCAGTATTTT
CDR3 protein: CASSPLGTSPTDTQYF

J gene: TRBJ2-3
D gene: NA
clone size: many
V gene: TRBV29-1
CDR3 DNA: TGCAGCGTCGAGGAGACAGATACGCAGTATTTT
CDR3 protein: CSVEETDTQYF

J gene: TRBJ1-4
D gene: NA
clone size: NA
V gene: TRBV10-3
CDR3 DNA: TGTACCATTAGTGGAGGGGATAAACTGTTTTTT
CDR3 protein: CTISGGDKLFF

J gene: TRBJ2-6
D gene: TRBD1
clone size: many
V gene: TRBV5-6
CDR3 DNA: TGTGCCAGCAGCACCCGACAGGGTTGGGGGTCTGGGGCCAACGTCCTGACTTTC
CDR3 protein: CASSTRQGWGSGANVLTF

J gene: TRBJ2-1
D gene: TRBD2
clone size: many
V gene: TRBV19
CDR3 DNA: TGTGCCAGTAGTATATCTAGCGGGAGCGTGGGCAATGAGCAGTTCTTC
CDR3 protein: CASSISSGSVGNEQFF

J gene: TRBJ2-4
D gene: NA
clone size: once
V gene: TRBV7-8
CDR3 DNA: TGTGCCAGCAGCTTAGTTACAGGGCAAAACACTCAGTACTTC
CDR3 protein: CASSLVTGQNTQYF

J gene: TRBJ2-2
D gene: NA
clone size: many
V gene: TRBV10-3
CDR3 DNA: TGTGCCACCGCCGACGCCCGCACCGGGGAGCTGTTTTTT
CDR3 protein: CATADARTGELFF

J gene: TRBJ2-5
D gene: NA
clone size: many
V gene: TRBV12-3/TRBV12-4
CDR3 DNA: TGTGCCAGCAGTTTGGGGGGAGGGGGAGAGACCCAGTACTTC
CDR3 protein: CASSLGGGGETQYF

J gene: TRBJ2-7
D gene: NA
clone size: many
V gene: TRBV19
CDR3 DNA: TGTGCCACCCCGGGTCGGTCCTCCTACGAGCAGTACTTC
CDR3 protein: CATPGRSSYEQYF

J gene: TRBJ2-1
D gene: TRBD2
clone size: NA
V gene: TRBV11-3
CDR3 DNA: TGTGCCAGCAGCAAGACTAGCGGGGGGGCCTCCTACAATGAGCAGTTCTTC
CDR3 protein: CASSKTSGGASYNEQFF

J gene: TRBJ2-2
D gene: TRBD1
clone size: few
V gene: TRBV12-5
CDR3 DNA: TGTGCTAGTGCCAACCTACTTGGGACAGACTTTACGAACACCGGGGAGCTGTTTTTT
CDR3 protein: CASANLLGTDFTNTGELFF

J gene: TRBJ2-1
D gene: NA
clone size: many
V gene: TRBV7-9
CDR3 DNA: TGTGCCAGCAGCTTTACGAAGTCCTACAATGAGCAGTTCTTC
CDR3 protein: CASSFTKSYNEQFF